A single sample is the source of the 30 T cell receptor beta chains below, sequenced in a study of early T cells in non-severe SARS-CoV-2 infection. TCRdb analysed the 5' RACE reads with MiXCR anew, one entry per CDR3 protein. Of more than 70,000 distinct CDR3 sequences in the sample, about 12% were seen once. Material for sequencing was whole blood. The receptors were gathered from an adult who was a healthcare worker with PCR-confirmed SARS-CoV-2 infection or an uninfected control (not recorded which).

This clonotype has at least ten counts. This chain links TRBV10-3 with TRBJ2-1; 8 bases agree with TRBD2. The germline V gene has CDR1 ENHRY and CDR2 SYGVKD. J gave up 8 bases and V 4 bases, and 25 bases lay outside the gene matches. This CDR3 is built from 20 residues. The CDR3 reads CAISGGKGISGKYHRDEQFF. The CDR3 DNA follows: TGTGCCATCAGTGGGGGCAAGGGGATTAGCGGGAAATACCACAGGGATGAGCAGTTCTTC.

This clonotype has more than one count but fewer than ten. The J gene is TRBJ2-3, the V gene TRBV12-3 or TRBV12-4; 13 bases agree with TRBD2. The CDR3 length is 16 residues. V was pared by 5 bases and J by 6 bases, with 8 bases of the junction left unmatched. The CDR3 reads CASSLRLAGGSDTQYF. CDR3 in DNA: TGTGCCAGCAGTCTTCGACTAGCGGGAGGTTCCGATACGCAGTATTTT.

This clonotype was observed a few times. The genes are TRBV5-5 and TRBJ1-2, with 8 bases fitting TRBD1. The length of the CDR3 is 12 residues. Trimming at V came to 3 bases and at J to 6 bases, leaving 1 base not matched to a gene. The germline V gene encodes CDR1 SGHKS and CDR2 YYEKEE (reference sequence). This CDR3 is CASSWTGNGYTF. The CDR3 region has the DNA TGTGCCAGCAGCTGGACAGGGAATGGCTACACCTTC.

The rearrangement links TRBV11-2 to TRBJ2-7, with D maybe TRBD1 (6 bases). The CDR3 covers 13 residues. Germline V gives CDR1 SGHAT, CDR2 FQNNGV. V gave up 2 bases and J gave up 3 bases, with 8 bases separating them. The CDR3 region is CASSLQGFYEQYF. The CDR3 DNA reads as TGTGCCAGCAGCTTACAGGGGTTCTACGAGCAGTACTTC.

This clonotype was observed a handful of times. The rearrangement uses TRBV24-1 and TRBJ2-2, with D unresolved. CDR1 and CDR2 (germline): KGHDR, SFDVKD. With 2 bases removed from V and 2 bases from J, the gap between germline ends came to 8 bases. The CDR3 covers 15 residues. DNA for the CDR3: TGTGCCACCAGTGATTCCGTGACAAACACCGGGGAGCTGTTTTTT. It encodes CATSDSVTNTGELFF.

V gene TRBV24-1 combines with J gene TRBJ2-4; perhaps TRBD2 as D (6 bases). V was trimmed by 3 bases and J by 0 bases, leaving 11 bases between them. CDR3 length: 16 residues. Germline assignment: CDR1 KGHDR and CDR2 SFDVKD. CDR3 sequence (DNA): TGTGCCACCAGTGATCCGGGAGCCCTAGCCAAAAACATTCAGTACTTC. Translating it yields CATSDPGALAKNIQYF.

The chain has TRBV11-3 and TRBJ2-1; weak D call: TRBD2 (6 bases). Germline V gene data show CDR1 as SGHNT and CDR2 as YENEEA. CDR3 length: 15 amino acids. Trimming removed 2 bases at V and 8 bases at J, with 16 bases between. CDR3 DNA sequence: TGTGCCAGCAGCTTACGAGCGGGTCTAACCGATGAGCAGTTCTTC. The encoded protein is CASSLRAGLTDEQFF.

This clonotype has a handful of counts. The CDR3: CAISESTRDYGYTF. CDR3 sequence (DNA): TGTGCCATCAGTGAGTCGACGAGGGACTATGGCTACACCTTC. The V call is TRBV10-3, the J call TRBJ1-2, with D uncertain. Germline V gives CDR1 ENHRY, CDR2 SYGVKD. The CDR3 runs 14 residues. The V end was cut by 0 bases, the J end by 3 bases, with 8 bases between.

This clonotype was recorded a few times. The chain has TRBV7-9 and TRBJ2-1; possibly TRBD2 for D (6 bases). The ends were cut back, 3 bases at V and 0 bases at J, with 15 bases in the middle. Germline loops: CDR1 SEHNR, CDR2 FQNEAQ (reference sequence). There are 17 residues in the CDR3. The CDR3 region is CASSLGLRTGSYNEQFF. The CDR3 DNA reads as TGTGCCAGCAGCTTGGGACTCCGAACCGGCTCCTACAATGAGCAGTTCTTC.

This clonotype was observed a few times. The chain uses TRBV29-1 and TRBJ2-2; no clear D gene. Germline V gene lookup returns CDR1 SQVTM and CDR2 ANQGSEA. With 4 bases removed from V and 2 bases from J, the gap between germline ends came to 11 bases. The CDR3 runs 14 residues. In DNA form, the CDR3 reads TGCAGCGTTGTAGTTGGGCCAAACACCGGGGAGCTGTTTTTT. Encoded protein: CSVVVGPNTGELFF.

This clonotype was counted between two and nine times. The chain recombines TRBV18 with TRBJ2-5; 7 nucleotides agree with TRBD2. This CDR3 has 18 amino acids. V lost 5 bases and J lost 0; bases outside the gene matches: 15. Germline V gene sequence: CDR1 KGHSH, CDR2 LQKENI. For the CDR3, the DNA is TGTGCCAGCTCAAACACCGGGCTAGCGGTACGGTACCAAGAGACCCAGTACTTC. Protein sequence: CASSNTGLAVRYQETQYF. The full variable domain, rest sourced from reference TRBV18 and TRBJ2-5, is NAGVMQNPRHLVRRRGQEARLRCSPMKGHSHVYWYRQLPEEGLKFMVYLQKENIIDESGMPKERFSAEFPKEGPSILRIQQVVRGDSAAYFCASSNTGLAVRYQETQYFGPGTRLLVL.

This clonotype was observed many times. V gene TRBV6-5 combines with J gene TRBJ1-1; no definite D call. V shed 5 bases and J shed 8 bases, with 21 bases lying between them. The CDR3 is 15 residues long. Germline V gene data show CDR1 as MNHEY and CDR2 as SVGAGI. Written as DNA, the CDR3 is TGTGCCAGCAGTCCCCCCCGGTCTGGTAGGCGCGAAGCTTTCTTT. The encoded protein is CASSPPRSGRREAFF.

V and J are TRBV11-3 and TRBJ1-1; possible D gene TRBD1, 5 bases. Germline loops: CDR1 SGHNT, CDR2 YENEEA. The V end was cut by 1 base, the J end by 4 bases, with 13 bases between. The CDR3 contains 15 residues. CDR3 loop: CASSLGLGGSTEAFF. CDR3 DNA sequence: TGTGCCAGCAGCTTAGGTTTGGGGGGAAGCACTGAAGCTTTCTTT.

In this sample, this clonotype turned up a few times. This chain uses TRBV5-1 with TRBJ2-7; 8 bases are shared with TRBD2. The CDR3 spans 14 residues. The V and J ends lost 1 base and 5 bases, in that order; junction bases with no gene match: 5. The V gene's germline CDR1 is SGHRS and CDR2 YFSETQ. CDR3 bases: TGCGCCAGCAGCTTGTCCGGGACTAGTAACGAGCAGTACTTC. Translated: CASSLSGTSNEQYF.

The V gene is TRBV7-2, the J gene TRBJ2-1; D ambiguous. The CDR3 covers 13 residues. Germline values: CDR1 SGHTA, CDR2 FQGNSA. Trimming left V 5 bases short and J 5 bases short, with 10 bases between. CDR3 sequence reads: CASSPGRHNEQFF. The CDR3 DNA reads TGTGCCAGCAGCCCAGGACGCCACAATGAGCAGTTCTTC.

The chain is built from TRBV10-3 and TRBJ1-2; D unresolved. V was clipped by 6 bases and J by 2 bases, with 7 bases between them. Germline V CDR1 and CDR2: ENHRY, SYGVKD. There are 12 residues in the CDR3. The CDR3 DNA reads TGTGCCATCAGCAAGGAGAACTATGGCTACACCTTC. Translating gives CAISKENYGYTF.

At least ten counts were recorded for this clonotype. V and J are TRBV7-9 and TRBJ2-3, with unresolved D. Trimming removed 4 bases at V and 3 bases at J, with 11 bases between. The V gene's germline CDR1 is SEHNR and CDR2 FQNEAQ (reference sequence). CDR3 length: 14 residues. The CDR3 loop is CASSSLLTTDTQYF. The CDR3 DNA follows: TGTGCCAGCAGCTCACTGCTCACGACAGATACGCAGTATTTT.

The DNA of the CDR3 is TGTGCCAGCAGCTGGGACAGGGCCTATAGCACAGATACGCAGTATTTT. It codes for CASSWDRAYSTDTQYF. The J gene is TRBJ2-3, the V gene TRBV5-4, with 9 bases identical to TRBD1. Germline lookup yields CDR1 SGHNT and CDR2 YYREEE (reference sequence). V lost 3 bases to trimming and J lost 0 bases; unmatched junction nucleotides: 5. The CDR3 is 16 residues long.

The table lists this clonotype with a few counts. The chain combines TRBV29-1 with TRBJ2-3; tentative D call: TRBD1 (5 bases). Germline loops: CDR1 SQVTM, CDR2 ANQGSEA. The V and J ends lost 0 bases and 0 bases respectively, with 10 bases between them. The CDR3 contains 15 residues. In DNA form, the CDR3 reads TGCAGCGTTGAAGAGGACAATATTAGCACAGATACGCAGTATTTT. This sequence encodes CSVEEDNISTDTQYF.

The genes are TRBV7-9 and TRBJ2-5, with 13 bases lining up with TRBD2. The germline gives CDR1 SEHNR, CDR2 FQNEAQ (reference sequence). Trimming removed 4 bases from V and 6 bases from J; junction bases left unmatched: 5. The CDR3 has 15 amino acids. DNA for the CDR3: TGTGCCAGCAGCTCTGGACTAGCGGGAGCCCAGACCCAGTACTTC. The encoded protein is CASSSGLAGAQTQYF.

In DNA form, the CDR3 reads TGTGCCAGCAGCCCAAGACTAGCGGGAGGGGGACTATACGAGCAGTACTTC. This encodes CASSPRLAGGGLYEQYF. This chain uses TRBV11-2 with TRBJ2-7; 14 bases align to TRBD2. The CDR3 is made up of 17 amino acids. V trimming: 5 bases; J trimming: 4 bases; junction bases outside the gene matches: 10. The germline gives CDR1 SGHAT, CDR2 FQNNGV.

This clonotype was counted only a few times. This rearrangement joins TRBV11-2 to TRBJ1-2; 7 bases are a match to TRBD1. In germline, CDR1 is SGHAT, CDR2 FQNNGV. This CDR3 is 15 amino acids long. Unmatched junction bases numbered 6, after V lost 1 base and J lost 4 bases. The CDR3 coding sequence is TGTGCCAGCAGCTTAGGGGAGGGGGCAATCTATGGCTACACCTTC. This translates into CASSLGEGAIYGYTF.

This clonotype was counted only a few times. The rearrangement links TRBV29-1 to TRBJ2-2; D gene uncertain. V lost 7 bases, J lost 4 bases, and 10 bases lay in between. This CDR3 has 12 residues. The germline V gene has CDR1 SQVTM and CDR2 ANQGSEA. CDR3 sequence reads: CSGVRGTGELFF. In DNA form, the CDR3 reads TGCAGCGGTGTTCGAGGCACCGGGGAGCTGTTTTTT.

This clonotype occurred many times. The genes are TRBV5-1 and TRBJ2-1; 14 positions agree with TRBD2. Per the germline V gene, CDR1 is SGHRS and CDR2 is YFSETQ. CDR3 length: 17 amino acids. Trimming removed 0 bases from V and 4 bases from J; junction bases left unmatched: 3. The CDR3 region is CASSLGLAGGRYNEQFF. For the CDR3, the DNA is TGCGCCAGCAGCTTGGGACTAGCGGGAGGGCGTTACAATGAGCAGTTCTTC.

The CDR3 DNA sequence: TGTGCCAGCAGTTACTCAGGGGGCAAAGGCTATGGCTACACCTTC. Translating it yields CASSYSGGKGYGYTF. The chain joins TRBV6-5 to TRBJ1-2; the match to TRBD1 covers 7 bases. Unmatched junction bases numbered 5, after V lost 0 bases and J lost 4 bases. This CDR3 has 15 amino acids. Per the germline V gene, CDR1 is MNHEY and CDR2 is SVGAGI.

This clonotype was seen repeatedly, ten times or more. The chain is built from TRBV9 and TRBJ2-2, with D possibly TRBD2 on 5 matching bases. The length of the CDR3 is 11 residues. V was pared by 5 bases and J by 7 bases, with 6 bases between. CDR1 and CDR2 (germline): SGDLS, YYNGEE. The CDR3 spells CASRRDGELFF. CDR3 DNA: TGTGCCAGCAGGAGGGACGGGGAGCTGTTTTTT.

This clonotype was seen at least ten times. The J gene is TRBJ2-7, the V gene TRBV7-2, with 8 bases identical to TRBD2. Germline V gene sequence: CDR1 SGHTA, CDR2 FQGNSA. The J segment lost 4 bases and the V segment lost 5 bases, leaving 13 bases of the junction unmatched. The CDR3 is 16 amino acids. CDR3 loop: CASSILGGSGGYEQYF. The DNA of the CDR3 is TGTGCCAGCAGCATACTAGGCGGGTCGGGAGGGTACGAGCAGTACTTC.

The J gene is TRBJ2-4, the V gene TRBV2; D call uncertain. The V end was cut by 0 bases, the J end by 1 base, with 7 bases between. Per the germline V gene, CDR1 is SNHLY and CDR2 is FYNNEI. This CDR3 has 15 amino acids. CDR3 bases: TGTGCCAGCAGTGAAGCGCGGCTCGCCAAAAACATTCAGTACTTC. Translating it yields CASSEARLAKNIQYF.

This sequence joins TRBV7-9 and TRBJ2-1, with a possible D match to TRBD2 (6 bases). This CDR3 contains 12 residues. Trimming removed 4 bases from V and 10 bases from J, with 11 bases in between. Germline-derived CDR1 and CDR2 are SEHNR and FQNEAQ (reference sequence). CDR3 DNA sequence: TGTGCCAGCAGCTCCCCGCGGGGAGAGCAGTTCTTC. This encodes CASSSPRGEQFF. Supplemented by reference TRBV7-9 and TRBJ2-1, the full variable domain reads DTGVSQNPRHKITKRGQNVTFRCDPISEHNRLYWYRQTLGQGPEFLTYFQNEAQLEKSRLLSDRFSAERPKGSFSTLEIQRTEQGDSAMYLCASSSPRGEQFFGPGTRLTVL.

The chain uses TRBV11-2 and TRBJ2-7; 7 bases are shared with TRBD1. Germline loops: CDR1 SGHAT, CDR2 FQNNGV. V shed 2 bases, J shed 2 bases, and the junction held 6 bases outside the gene matches. The CDR3 sequence is 15 residues long. This CDR3 reads CASSLSPRGTYEQYF. The CDR3 region has the DNA TGTGCCAGCAGCTTAAGCCCCAGGGGGACCTACGAGCAGTACTTC.